The T cell receptor beta chain under discussion was sequenced for a study of T cells in Graves' hyperthyroidism and ophthalmopathy. CDR3 size: 13 residues. V was cut by 7 bases and J by 4 bases, with 9 bases left in between. Looked up from germline, CDR1 is KGHDR and CDR2 is SFDVKD. Amplification of TCR beta CDR3 regions was performed using RNA transcripts as template. HTBI primers were employed in a first-round RT-PCR of the TCR CDR3. TCRdb re-called the multiplex PCR reads through MiXCR, storing one row per CDR3 protein. The table includes fewer than 650,000 distinct CDR3 sequences, 14% detected once. This clonotype was seen ten or more times.

Sequencing was done on a sample of blood. This chain uses TRBV24-1 with TRBJ2-2; D gene unclear. This sequence was found in a middle-aged woman with Graves' hyperthyroidism. The CDR3 DNA is TGTGCCACCAGAGGTTCGGCCACCGGGGAGCTGTTTTTT. Translation: CATRGSATGELFF.